This T cell receptor (beta chain) was sequenced for a study of CD8+ T cells in alopecia areata. For the study at large: Tofacitinib therapy took 6 to 18 months; 6 months off drug came after. Notes on the study in general: Alphabeta T cells residing in normal skin are also sequenced in scalp samples. Patients shared TCRs less clearly than mice did, possibly for HLA-related reasons. Elevated clonality characterized lesional scalp relative to normal scalp, particularly in alopecia totalis/universalis.

Those with alopecia areata gave lesional scalp punch biopsies and peripheral blood. In each case, RNA was isolated and then reverse transcribed into cDNA as the sequencing template. Produced via immunoSEQ multiplex PCR; TCRdb's table is partial and in-frame only. The sample yields approximately 7,500 clones, 55% to 70% seen once. This clone was detected a few times. Its specificity is not known. The germline V and J ends were trimmed by 0 bases and 6 bases, with 14 bases remaining between them. The CDR3 covers 16 residues. Germline CDR1 reads SGHVS; CDR2 reads FQNEAQ. The V call is TRBV7-8, the J call TRBJ1-4; the D gene is possibly TRBD1 (5 bases). Source: skin, taken at week 0. The receptor was derived from a human donor with alopecia areata. CDR3 DNA: TGTGCCAGCAGCTTAGCGCCGGCAGGGAGGGATGAAAAACTGTTTTTT. Its protein product is CASSLAPAGRDEKLFF.